This T cell receptor (beta chain) was recovered during a study of blood T cell repertoires in COVID-19. Using immunoSEQ multiplex PCR, the repertoire was profiled, and TCRdb retains in-frame clones only, with some absent. The sample includes some 140,000 clones, under 85% seen only once; the top ten take under 0.8%. The CDR3 covers 16 residues. Germline V lookup: CDR1 SGHTA, CDR2 FQGNSA. The V segment lost 5 bases and the J segment 0 bases; nucleotides outside the gene matches: 7. The specimen sequenced was peripheral blood. The V call is TRBV7-2, the J call TRBJ2-4, with TRBD1 identical over 7 bases. The receptor was derived from a man aged 55 to 69 with COVID-19, enrolled during active disease. The CDR3: CASSRPTGIAKNIQYF. CDR3 in DNA: TGTGCCAGCAGCCGTCCGACAGGGATAGCCAAAAACATTCAGTACTTC.